This T cell receptor beta chain is drawn from a study of vaccination and CD4 T cells after COVID-19. Regarding the study as a whole: Spike mono-reactivity applied to 304 of 307 vaccine-specific clones detected in convalescent patients.

A remark on this clonotype: What it binds is unknown.

Treatment described: approximately 11-day PBMC culture with coronavirus spike peptide pools or control peptides (ViraFEST assay). Sequenced with the Oncomine TCR Beta short-read assay was DNA taken from cultured CD4+ T cells. TCRdb re-derived calls from the PCR reads in MiXCR, one entry per CDR3 protein. The table has approximately 15,000 distinct CDR3 sequences, 55% seen once. Sequenced: CD4+ T cells from blood, cultured in vitro. This receptor was obtained from a human donor who had recovered from COVID-19.

The CDR3 loop is CASSHTSGRPNEQYF. In DNA, the CDR3 is TGTGCCAGTAGCCACACTAGCGGGAGACCGAACGAGCAGTACTTC. V gene TRBV19 combines with J gene TRBJ2-7, with 11 bases that match TRBD2. This CDR3 contains 15 residues. Germline lookup yields CDR1 LNHDA and CDR2 SQIVND (reference sequence). Germline trimming cut 6 bases from V and 5 bases from J; bases unmatched to any gene: 9.